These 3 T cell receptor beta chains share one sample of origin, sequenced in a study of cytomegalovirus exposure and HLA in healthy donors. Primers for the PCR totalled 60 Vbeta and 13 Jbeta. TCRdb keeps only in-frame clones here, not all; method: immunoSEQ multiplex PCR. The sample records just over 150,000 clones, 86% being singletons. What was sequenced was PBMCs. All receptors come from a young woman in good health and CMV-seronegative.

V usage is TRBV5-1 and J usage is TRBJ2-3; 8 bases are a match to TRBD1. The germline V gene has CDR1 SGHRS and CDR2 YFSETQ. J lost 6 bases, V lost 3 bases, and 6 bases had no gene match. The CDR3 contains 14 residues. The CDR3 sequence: CASSSQGAGDTQYF. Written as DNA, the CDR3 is TGCGCCAGCAGCTCCCAGGGGGCTGGTGATACGCAGTATTTT.

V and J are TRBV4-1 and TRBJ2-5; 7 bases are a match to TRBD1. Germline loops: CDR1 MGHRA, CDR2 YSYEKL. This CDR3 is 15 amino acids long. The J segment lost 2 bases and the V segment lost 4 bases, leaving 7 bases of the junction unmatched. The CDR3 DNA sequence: TGCGCCAGCAGCCCCCGGGACAGACAACAAGAGACCCAGTACTTC. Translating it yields CASSPRDRQQETQYF.

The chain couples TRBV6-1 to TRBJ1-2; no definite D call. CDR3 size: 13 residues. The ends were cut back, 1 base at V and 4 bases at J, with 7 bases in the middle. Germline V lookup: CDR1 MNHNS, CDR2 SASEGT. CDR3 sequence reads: CASSEGRFYGYTF. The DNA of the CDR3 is TGTGCCAGCAGTGAAGGGAGATTCTATGGCTACACCTTC.